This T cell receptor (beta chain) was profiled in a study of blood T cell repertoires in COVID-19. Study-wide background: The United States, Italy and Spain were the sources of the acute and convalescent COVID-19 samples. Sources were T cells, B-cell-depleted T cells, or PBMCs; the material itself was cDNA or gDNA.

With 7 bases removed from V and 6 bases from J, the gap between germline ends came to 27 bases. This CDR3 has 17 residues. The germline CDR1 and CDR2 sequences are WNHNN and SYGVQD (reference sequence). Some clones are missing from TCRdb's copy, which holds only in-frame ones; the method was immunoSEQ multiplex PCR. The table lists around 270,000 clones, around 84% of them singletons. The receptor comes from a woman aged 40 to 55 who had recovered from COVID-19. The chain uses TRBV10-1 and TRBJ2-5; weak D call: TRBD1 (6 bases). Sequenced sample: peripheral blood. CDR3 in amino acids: CASNLQGRAQSIKTQYF. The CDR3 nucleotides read TGCGCCAGCAATCTACAGGGAAGAGCCCAGTCTATTAAGACCCAGTACTTC.